This T cell receptor (beta chain) was identified during a study of blood T cell repertoires in COVID-19. The CDR3 has 12 residues. Germline V gene data show CDR1 as SGHTA and CDR2 as FQGNSA. V lost 5 bases, J lost 7 bases, and 3 bases stayed unmatched. TCRdb keeps only in-frame clones here, not all; method: immunoSEQ multiplex PCR. This table has under 50,000 clones, 90% appearing once. Sequenced input: peripheral blood. The rearrangement joins TRBV7-2 to TRBJ1-2; 8 bases line up with TRBD1. This clonotype was sampled from a man aged 65 to 79 with active COVID-19. CDR3 loop: CASSLTGVGYTF. The DNA of the CDR3 is TGTGCCAGCAGCCTGACAGGGGTTGGCTACACCTTC.